Each of the 29 T cell receptor beta chains below was sequenced from the same sample in a study of human T cells and chemical hapten exposure. As to time point: patch test 3, about 24 weeks after DPC sensitization. As for treatment: therapeutic diphenylcyclopropenone sensitization with weekly scalp DPC. TCRdb processed the RACE reads anew with MiXCR; each CDR3 protein has one entry. This sample has roughly 97,000 distinct CDR3 sequences, with less than 35% found just once. The sample was whole blood, taken in connection with sensitization to the hapten diphenylcyclopropenone (DPC). The receptors stem from a man between 35 and 55 years old with alopecia areata. Some clones in this sample may be carry-over from other donors' samples.

In its sample, this clonotype was seen many times. This sequence joins TRBV3-1 and TRBJ2-3; D unresolved. V lost 0 bases to trimming and J lost 4 bases, with 11 bases between them. This CDR3 region has 15 residues. Germline V gene lookup returns CDR1 LGHDT and CDR2 YNNKEL (reference sequence). This CDR3 reads CASSQDATPPDTQYF. The CDR3 DNA follows: TGTGCCAGCAGCCAAGACGCGACCCCGCCAGATACGCAGTATTTT.

The chain couples TRBV4-1 to TRBJ1-5; weak D call: TRBD1 (5 bases). The CDR3 is 17 amino acids. Germline CDR1 reads MGHRA; CDR2 reads YSYEKL. V lost 3 bases to trimming and J lost 3 bases, with 18 bases between them. The CDR3 bases are TGCGCCAGCAGCCACAGGGCAGGACTAGCGGACAATCAGCCCCAGCATTTT. Translation gives CASSHRAGLADNQPQHF.

This chain uses TRBV12-3 or TRBV12-4 with TRBJ2-7; TRBD1 aligns across 8 bases. The CDR3 is made up of 15 amino acids. V shed 6 bases and J 0 bases; nucleotides not matched to a gene: 7. CDR3 DNA: TGTGCCAGCAGGCTACAGGGGGGTTTCTCCTACGAGCAGTACTTC. It is translated as CASRLQGGFSYEQYF.

This chain uses TRBV7-9 with TRBJ2-2; 10 positions match TRBD2. CDR1 is SEHNR and CDR2 is FQNEAQ in the germline V gene (reference sequence). CDR3 length equals 14 residues. V trimming: 4 bases; J trimming: 5 bases; junction bases outside the gene matches: 1. The CDR3 bases are TGTGCCAGCAGCTCGACTAGCGGGACCGGGGAGCTGTTTTTT. This gives the protein CASSSTSGTGELFF.

The rearrangement uses TRBV12-3 or TRBV12-4 and TRBJ2-2; D might be TRBD1 (5 bases). Trimming took off 5 bases at V and 5 bases at J, with 12 bases between the two ends. This CDR3 region has 14 residues. CDR3: CASSTTASTGELFF. The CDR3 nucleotides are TGTGCCAGCAGTACGACAGCATCGACCGGGGAGCTGTTTTTT.

In this sample, this clonotype turned up a few times. This chain links TRBV6-6 with TRBJ1-1; D possibly corresponds to TRBD1 (6 bases). The CDR3 consists of 13 residues. Trimming took off 5 bases at V and 8 bases at J, with 15 bases between the two ends. The germline CDR1 and CDR2 sequences are MNHNY and SVGAGI (reference sequence). The CDR3 nucleotides are TGTGCCAGCAGTAAGACAGTAGGGGGAGAAGCTTTCTTT. Protein product: CASSKTVGGEAFF.

This chain joins TRBV4-1 and TRBJ2-7; D may correspond to TRBD1 or TRBD2 (5 bases each). This CDR3 has 14 amino acids. Germline lookup yields CDR1 MGHRA and CDR2 YSYEKL. V was pared by 4 bases and J by 2 bases, with 12 bases between. Here the CDR3 DNA reads TGCGCCAGCAGCCCGGGACCGACGACCTACGAGCAGTACTTC. Amino acids: CASSPGPTTYEQYF.

This clonotype has at least ten counts. The chain joins TRBV12-3 or TRBV12-4 to TRBJ2-3; 7 nucleotides align to TRBD1. With V trimmed by 6 bases and J by 4 bases, 7 bases remained unmatched. The CDR3 has 14 residues. The CDR3 sequence is CASRVDRDPDTQYF. The CDR3 DNA reads TGTGCCAGCAGAGTCGACAGGGACCCAGATACGCAGTATTTT.

For this clonotype: The CDR3 does not close with the conserved phenylalanine or tryptophan, likely indicating a read error. V gene TRBV3-1 combines with J gene TRBJ2-3; D not certain. Per the germline V gene, CDR1 is LGHDT and CDR2 is YNNKEL (reference sequence). Trimming pared 1 base from V and 4 bases from J, leaving 3 bases between. The CDR3 loop spans 12 amino acids. The DNA for the CDR3 is TGTGCCAGCAGCCAAGCGGCAGATACGCAGTATTTG. As protein: CASSQAADTQYL.

V usage is TRBV20-1 and J usage is TRBJ1-1; no definite D call. CDR1 is DFQATT and CDR2 is SNEGSKA in the germline V gene (reference sequence). CDR3 length: 12 amino acids. The V and J ends lost 6 bases and 2 bases respectively, with 10 bases between them. For the CDR3, the DNA is TGCAGTGCGCTTCACGTTAACACTGAAGCTTTCTTT. Amino acids: CSALHVNTEAFF.

This clonotype has a handful of counts. The J gene is TRBJ2-1, the V gene TRBV4-3, with D possibly matching TRBD1 (6 bases). CDR1 LGHNA and CDR2 YSLEER come from the germline V gene. V was clipped by 0 bases and J by 10 bases, with 13 bases between them. The CDR3 runs to 14 residues. In DNA, the CDR3 is TGCGCCAGCAGCCAAGATCGTACAGGGAACGAGCAGTTCTTC. Encoded protein: CASSQDRTGNEQFF.

There are a few counts of this clonotype. This sequence joins TRBV11-2 and TRBJ1-1, with 7 bases matching TRBD1. With 5 bases clipped from V and 4 bases from J, the junction kept 7 bases outside the gene matches. This CDR3 spans 14 amino acids. Germline V CDR1 and CDR2: SGHAT, FQNNGV. CDR3 nucleotide sequence: TGTGCCAGCAGCCTCCCGACAGGGAGCACTGAAGCTTTCTTT. Amino acids: CASSLPTGSTEAFF.

The DNA of the CDR3 is TGTGCCAGCTCACCACCGCTCACAGGGAGGATGGACACAGATACGCAGTATTTT. Protein product: CASSPPLTGRMDTDTQYF. The chain joins TRBV18 to TRBJ2-3; D possibly uses TRBD1 or TRBD2 (6 bases each). The germline V gene encodes CDR1 KGHSH and CDR2 LQKENI. V gave up 0 bases and J gave up 2 bases, with 18 bases separating them. The CDR3 has 18 residues.

The chain is built from TRBV25-1 and TRBJ1-1; unclear D gene. From germline, CDR1 is MGHDK and CDR2 SYGVNS. The V end lost 2 bases, the J end lost 5 bases, and 3 bases lay between the germline ends. This CDR3 is built from 11 residues. CDR3: CASSERTEAFF. The DNA of the CDR3 is TGTGCCAGCAGTGAACGGACTGAAGCTTTCTTT.

CDR3 DNA: TGTGCCAGCAGTGACGGACAGGGCACAGATACGCAGTATTTT. This codes for CASSDGQGTDTQYF. The rearrangement uses TRBV6-4 and TRBJ2-3; TRBD1 agrees at 7 bases. Germline loops: CDR1 MRHNA, CDR2 SNTAGT. V shed 2 bases and J 1 base; nucleotides not matched to a gene: 0. CDR3 length: 14 amino acids.

This chain joins TRBV3-1 and TRBJ2-7; 16 bases line up with TRBD2. Germline CDR1 is LGHDT and CDR2 is YNNKEL (reference sequence). The CDR3 contains 17 residues. After removal of 4 bases from V and 4 bases from J, the junction contained 7 bases not matched to a gene. CDR3 in amino acids: CASSRGTSGRAWYEQYF. DNA for the CDR3: TGTGCCAGCAGCCGGGGGACTAGCGGGAGGGCCTGGTACGAGCAGTACTTC.

The chain uses TRBV12-3 or TRBV12-4 and TRBJ2-7, with TRBD1 matching over 12 bases. J was trimmed by 6 bases and V by 5 bases; bases with no gene match: 11. The CDR3 is 16 amino acids. The CDR3 spells CASSPAGTGGMLEQYF. The CDR3 bases are TGTGCCAGCAGTCCCGCCGGGACAGGGGGCATGCTCGAGCAGTACTTC.

This clonotype came up many times. V gene TRBV7-8 combines with J gene TRBJ2-7; the D gene is possibly TRBD1 (5 bases). V was shortened by 1 base and J by 2 bases, with 6 bases between the two germline ends. CDR1 and CDR2 from the germline V gene are SGHVS and FQNEAQ. This CDR3 region has 13 residues. The CDR3 loop is CASSLDRTYEQYF. As DNA, the CDR3 is TGTGCCAGCAGCTTAGACAGGACCTACGAGCAGTACTTC.

The V call is TRBV28, the J call TRBJ1-5; 7 bases are shared with TRBD1. Germline V lookup: CDR1 MDHEN, CDR2 SYDVKM. Germline trimming cut 8 bases from V and 5 bases from J; bases unmatched to any gene: 6. The CDR3 runs to 13 residues. The CDR3 sequence: CASSRQGYQPQHF. The CDR3 DNA sequence: TGTGCCAGCTCGAGACAGGGTTATCAGCCCCAGCATTTT.

The V call is TRBV7-2, the J call TRBJ2-5; D is perhaps TRBD2 (6 bases). There are 17 residues in the CDR3. Germline V gene data show CDR1 as SGHTA and CDR2 as FQGNSA. V lost 5 bases, J lost 4 bases, and 23 bases lay in between. The CDR3 reads CASSPDDLGGRRETQYF. Here the CDR3 DNA reads TGTGCCAGCAGCCCCGATGATTTAGGAGGGCGTCGAGAGACCCAGTACTTC.

CDR3 in amino acids: CASSLRQGSEQYF. Here the CDR3 DNA reads TGTGCCAGCAGCCTAAGACAGGGCAGCGAGCAGTACTTC. This chain links TRBV11-2 with TRBJ2-7, with 7 nucleotides matching TRBD1. Germline V CDR1 and CDR2: SGHAT, FQNNGV. This CDR3 spans 13 amino acids. V trimming: 5 bases; J trimming: 6 bases; junction bases outside the gene matches: 7.

This clonotype was counted between two and nine times. The chain employs TRBV7-2 and TRBJ2-4, with TRBD1 identical over 7 bases. The V gene's germline CDR1 is SGHTA and CDR2 FQGNSA. The CDR3 consists of 16 residues. Trimming took 3 bases from V and 1 from J; bases not matched to a gene: 6. CDR3 nucleotide sequence: TGTGCCAGCAGCTTTAAGGGGGCGCAGGCCAAAAACATTCAGTACTTC. Its translation: CASSFKGAQAKNIQYF.

This clonotype appeared a few times. The chain couples TRBV6-5 to TRBJ2-7, with 7 bases fitting TRBD2. This CDR3 has 14 amino acids. Trimming at V came to 5 bases and at J to 2 bases, leaving 6 bases not matched to a gene. Germline CDR1 MNHEY, CDR2 SVGAGI. The CDR3 DNA reads as TGTGCCAGCAGTCCGGGGGGACTTACCTACGAGCAGTACTTC. This gives the protein CASSPGGLTYEQYF.

V and J are TRBV9 and TRBJ1-2; D is possibly TRBD1 (5 bases). V lost 3 bases and J lost 4, with 13 bases in between. The CDR3 has 14 residues. The germline V gene has CDR1 SGDLS and CDR2 YYNGEE. The CDR3 is CASSGGASSYGYTF. CDR3 bases: TGTGCCAGCAGCGGTGGGGCCAGCAGCTATGGCTACACCTTC.

This clonotype showed up just a few times. The chain combines TRBV7-7 with TRBJ2-6, with 9 bases fitting TRBD1. The CDR3 loop spans 17 amino acids. After removal of 5 bases from V and 0 bases from J, the junction contained 5 bases not matched to a gene. Per the germline V gene, CDR1 is SSHAT and CDR2 is FNYEAQ (reference sequence). In DNA, the CDR3 is TGTGCCAGCAGCCTCGGGACAGGGCGCTCTGGGGCCAACGTCCTGACTTTC. Translating it yields CASSLGTGRSGANVLTF.

The V and J genes are TRBV29-1 and TRBJ2-2, with 9 bases that match TRBD1. The J segment lost 5 bases and the V segment lost 7 bases, leaving 8 bases of the junction unmatched. Germline assignment: CDR1 SQVTM and CDR2 ANQGSEA. CDR3 length equals 14 residues. In nucleotides, the CDR3 is TGCAGCGCGGTACAGGGGGCGAGAACCGGGGAGCTGTTTTTT. This gives the protein CSAVQGARTGELFF.

This clonotype occurred a few times. This chain links TRBV6-5 with TRBJ1-6; a weak D match, TRBD1 (5 bases). The CDR3 is 19 residues long. V shed 0 bases and J shed 0 bases, with 15 bases lying between them. The germline V gene has CDR1 MNHEY and CDR2 SVGAGI. CDR3 loop: CASSYSTAGSSSYNSPLHF. CDR3 nucleotide sequence: TGTGCCAGCAGTTACTCGACGGCAGGGTCGAGCTCCTATAATTCACCCCTCCACTTT.

This chain connects TRBV18 to TRBJ1-5; D is perhaps TRBD1 (5 bases). CDR3 length equals 13 residues. Deletions cut 5 bases from V and 4 bases from J, with 9 bases between. Germline V gene lookup returns CDR1 KGHSH and CDR2 LQKENI. The CDR3 spells CASSIGENQPQHF. Here the CDR3 DNA reads TGTGCCAGCTCAATAGGGGAAAATCAGCCCCAGCATTTT.

The chain recombines TRBV3-1 with TRBJ2-3, with D uncertain. Germline CDR1 reads LGHDT; CDR2 reads YNNKEL (reference sequence). The CDR3 sequence is 12 residues long. Trimming shortened V by 5 bases and J by 4 bases, and 7 bases separated the two germline ends. CDR3 amino acids: CASSWVADTQYF. In DNA, the CDR3 is TGTGCCAGCAGCTGGGTGGCAGATACGCAGTATTTT.